A selection of T cell receptor beta chains follows, all from one sample in a study of regulatory dendritic cells for organ transplantation. Measured with immunoSEQ multiplex PCR; TCRdb has only the in-frame clones, and not every one. Here the sample spans 10,000 to 11,000 clones, 55% to 75% being singletons. Their cognate antigens are unknown. The sequencing input was naive CD4+ T cells from blood cultured with dendritic cells. These receptors originate from a human donor in good health. The CDR3 runs from the conserved cysteine through the conserved F or W. A D gene is named only where the DNA matches it firmly. Clone sizes are given selectively: once, few, many, or a class where the clone is expanded.

v_call	j_call	d_call	clone_size	cdr3_nt	cdr3_aa
TRBV11-2	TRBJ1-2	TRBD1	.	TGTGCCAGCAGCTTAGGTCGTTTAACAGGGGATCATGGCTACACCTTC	CASSLGRLTGDHGYTF
TRBV7-9	TRBJ1-5	.	few	TGTGCCAGCAGCAACGCCGGGGGGCGAGGAAATCAGCCCCAGCATTTT	CASSNAGGRGNQPQHF
TRBV7-8	TRBJ2-1	.	.	TGTGCCAGCAGCTTAGGGAGGCTTTTGAATGAGCAGTTCTTC	CASSLGRLLNEQFF
TRBV4-2	TRBJ2-1	.	.	TGTGCCAGCACTGAGGGAAATTTACCAAGAAATGAGCAGTTCTTC	CASTEGNLPRNEQFF
TRBV5-5	TRBJ2-5	TRBD2	.	TGTGCCAGCAGCCGACGAGCGGGGGCCGGGGAGACCCAGTACTTC	CASSRRAGAGETQYF
TRBV5-4	TRBJ1-1	TRBD1	.	TGTGCCAGCAGAAGGGACAGGGGGAGGAACACTGAAGCTTTCTTT	CASRRDRGRNTEAFF
TRBV4-3	TRBJ2-3	.	.	TGCGCCAGCAGCCTCGTGGGCCAATCCCACTGGGATACGCAGTATTTT	CASSLVGQSHWDTQYF
TRBV7-2	TRBJ1-4	TRBD1	.	TGTGCCAGCAGCTCAAACAGGGGAGGAGGTGAAAAACTGTTTTTT	CASSSNRGGGEKLFF
TRBV5-4	TRBJ1-2	TRBD1	.	TGTGCCAGCAGCCCTATTGGGTTGGGACAGGGTTTTATATATGGCTACACCTTC	CASSPIGLGQGFIYGYTF
TRBV7-9	TRBJ1-1	TRBD1	.	TGTGCCAGCAGCTTACTTCAGACAGGGGTCACTGAAGCTTTCTTT	CASSLLQTGVTEAFF
TRBV7-2	TRBJ2-7	TRBD2	once	TGTGCCAGCAGCCCCGAACTAGCGGGGGTTCCCTACGAGCAGTACTTC	CASSPELAGVPYEQYF
TRBV2	TRBJ2-7	TRBD1	.	TGTGCCAGCAGTTGGGACAGCTACGAGCAGTACTTC	CASSWDSYEQYF
TRBV2	TRBJ1-5	.	few	TGTGCCAGCAGTGATGTTCTTTCCTCCCAGCATTTT	CASSDVLSSQHF
TRBV7-2	TRBJ2-7	.	.	TGTGCCAGCAGCTTGGACAGCTCCTACGAGCAGTACTTC	CASSLDSSYEQYF
TRBV7-2	TRBJ2-7	TRBD2	.	TGTGCCAGCAGTTCGGGACTAGCGGGGTACGAGCAGTACTTC	CASSSGLAGYEQYF
TRBV19	TRBJ1-6	.	.	TGTGCCAGTAGCTCAGGGATTGCTCCCCTCCACTTT	CASSSGIAPLHF
TRBV7-2	TRBJ2-5	TRBD2	.	TGTGCCAGCAGCTGGCCGGGGGCGGGGGGTCACCAAGAGACCCAGTACTTC	CASSWPGAGGHQETQYF
TRBV9	TRBJ2-3	TRBD2	.	TGTGCCAGCAGCGTTTCGATAGCGGGGGGGATTGGCACAGATACGCAGTATTTT	CASSVSIAGGIGTDTQYF
TRBV9	TRBJ2-1	TRBD2	once	TGTGCCAGCAGCGTCAGGGGACTAGCAAACTACAATGAGCAGTTCTTC	CASSVRGLANYNEQFF
TRBV4-1	TRBJ1-4	TRBD1	.	TGCGCCAGCAGCCGCACCTCCGGGACAGGGCTTGAAAAACTGTTTTTT	CASSRTSGTGLEKLFF
TRBV5-1	TRBJ2-5	TRBD2	.	TGCGCCAGCAGCTGGACTAGCGGCCAAGAGACCCAGTACTTC	CASSWTSGQETQYF
TRBV19	TRBJ1-4	.	.	TGTGCCAGTAGTAAGCAGGTCCTTAATGAAAAACTGTTTTTT	CASSKQVLNEKLFF
TRBV29-1	TRBJ1-2	.	.	TGCAGCGTTTCCCATCCCTTGACAGAGAACTATGGCTACACCTTC	CSVSHPLTENYGYTF
TRBV11-3	TRBJ2-2	.	few	TGTGCCAGCAGCTTAGGTATAGGGGCGAACACCGGGGAGCTGTTTTTT	CASSLGIGANTGELFF
TRBV6-5	TRBJ2-7	.	.	TGTGCCAGCAGACGAGCGAGACCCTACGAGCAGTACTTC	CASRRARPYEQYF
TRBV5-3	TRBJ2-1	TRBD2	.	TGTGCCAGAAGCTGCAGCGGGGGGGCCGAAGGTGAGCAGTTCTTC	CARSCSGGAEGEQFF
TRBV5-8	TRBJ1-2	.	.	TGTGCCAGCAGCTGGGGCGGCTACACCTTC	CASSWGGYTF
TRBV7-2	TRBJ2-3	.	.	TGTGCCAGCAGCTTAGGGGGGCCCCGCACAGATACGCAGTATTTT	CASSLGGPRTDTQYF
TRBV18	TRBJ1-4	.	.	TGTGCCAGCTCACCAAACAGGGAGACGTTAACTAATGAAAAACTGTTTTTT	CASSPNRETLTNEKLFF
TRBV5-1	TRBJ2-5	TRBD2	.	TGCGCCAGCAGCTCATCCGGACTAGACCAAGAGACCCAGTACTTC	CASSSSGLDQETQYF
TRBV5-4	TRBJ2-6	.	.	TGTGCCAGCAGCTTGGTCGCGGGCTCTGGGGCCAACGTCCTGACTTTC	CASSLVAGSGANVLTF
TRBV5-8	TRBJ2-2	TRBD1	.	TGTGCCAGCAGCCGGGACAGGGGGCCCGACACCGGGGAGCTGTTTTTT	CASSRDRGPDTGELFF
TRBV4-1	TRBJ2-5	.	.	TGCGCCAGCAGCCGACAGGCGCCCCAAGAGACCCAGTACTTC	CASSRQAPQETQYF
TRBV19	TRBJ1-1	TRBD1	.	TGTGCCAGTAGTCCCCGGGACAGGAACACTGAAGCTTTCTTT	CASSPRDRNTEAFF
TRBV7-9	TRBJ1-2	TRBD1	few	TGTGCCAGCAGCTTATTTGACAGGGATCAGTATGGCTACACCTTC	CASSLFDRDQYGYTF
TRBV28	TRBJ2-1	TRBD2	once	TGTGCCAGCAGACCGTCTAGCGGGGGACCCTACAATGAGCAGTTCTTC	CASRPSSGGPYNEQFF
TRBV4-1	TRBJ2-2	.	.	TGCGCCAGCAAGTACAGGGTAATGTTACCCGGGGAGCTGTTTTTT	CASKYRVMLPGELFF
TRBV4-2	TRBJ1-3	TRBD1	.	TGTGCCAGCAGTAATCCGGGACAGGCGCCGACTGGAAACACCATATATTTT	CASSNPGQAPTGNTIYF
TRBV13	TRBJ1-1	TRBD1	.	TGTGCCAGCAGCGGAGGAGCCGGACAGGGGGGTGAAGCTTTCTTT	CASSGGAGQGGEAFF
TRBV7-8	TRBJ1-5	.	.	TGTGCCAGCAGCTTGGCAGATAGCAATCAGCCCCAGCATTTT	CASSLADSNQPQHF
TRBV4-1	TRBJ2-1	TRBD1	.	TGCGCCAGCAGCCTGCGATTGGACAGGGGGGCCTACAATGAGCAGTTCTTC	CASSLRLDRGAYNEQFF
TRBV6-1	TRBJ1-2	.	.	TGTGCCAGCAGTGAAGCTAGTCCAAAGAGGGGCTACACCTTC	CASSEASPKRGYTF
TRBV2	TRBJ2-7	TRBD1	few	TGTGCCAGCCCCAGGACAGGGGGTTCCGAGCAGTACTTC	CASPRTGGSEQYF
TRBV27	TRBJ1-6	TRBD1	.	TGTGCCAGCAGTTTAGACAGGGGCAATTCACCCCTCCACTTT	CASSLDRGNSPLHF
TRBV5-6	TRBJ2-4	TRBD1	.	TGTGCCAGCAGTTCACGACAGGGTTCAAACATTCAGTACTTC	CASSSRQGSNIQYF
TRBV1	TRBJ2-1	.	.	TGCACCAGCAGCCAAGTTACGGACAGGGGGGATGAGCAGTTCTTC	CTSSQVTDRGDEQFF
TRBV27	TRBJ2-6	.	.	TGTGCCAGCAGTACAACGACAGGTCACGTCCTGACTTTC	CASSTTTGHVLTF
TRBV9	TRBJ2-3	TRBD2	.	TGTGCCAGCAGCGTAGAGCCAGCGGGGGGGGGTGGCACAGATACGCAGTATTTT	CASSVEPAGGGGTDTQYF